This entry features one TCR beta chain sequence. This record belongs to a study of shared clonotypes between healthy human individuals. Partitioning of CD4+ cells yielded a CD45RA+ naive subset and a CD45RA-negative memory subset. The CDR3 length is 17 residues. Produced via immunoSEQ multiplex PCR; TCRdb's table is partial and in-frame only. The sample holds around 2,000,000 clones, 90% to 95% seen once. The specimen sequenced was naive CD4+ T cells sorted from blood. Subset given: CD45RA+ positively selected. The source of this sequence is a man in his late teens or twenties in good health. The chain recombines TRBV1 with TRBJ2-1; the D call TRBD1 from the table was never checked on the DNA. TRBV1 is a recognized pseudogene. CDR3 region: CTSSQAHSLTGDHEQFF. For the CDR3, the DNA is TGCACCAGCAGCCAAGCTCACAGCCTGACAGGGGACCATGAGCAGTTCTTC.